Presented here are 6 T cell receptor beta chains from one specimen sequenced in a study of T cells in Graves' hyperthyroidism and ophthalmopathy. The TCR beta CDR3 regions underwent amplification using RNA transcripts as the source. Carried out on the TCR CDR3, a first-round RT-PCR used the HTBI primer set. TCRdb independently ran MiXCR on the multiplex PCR reads; one entry per CDR3 protein. The top ten clones hold approximately 37% of a sample with approximately 300,000 distinct CDR3 sequences, 15% to 20% of them seen once. Sequencing used blood. Receptors originate from a man aged 45 to 65 with Graves' ophthalmopathy.

The chain uses TRBV29-1 and TRBJ2-1; 12 bases align to TRBD2. The J segment lost 6 bases and the V segment lost 5 bases, leaving 5 bases of the junction unmatched. Germline loops: CDR1 SQVTM, CDR2 ANQGSEA. This CDR3 has 14 residues. The CDR3 DNA reads as TGCAGCGTTAGGACTAGCGGGATTGGCAATGAGCAGTTCTTC. This encodes CSVRTSGIGNEQFF.

This chain uses TRBV6-1 with TRBJ1-2; 9 nucleotides line up with TRBD1. The CDR3 spans 16 residues. CDR1 MNHNS and CDR2 SASEGT come from the germline V gene. Germline trimming cut 5 bases from V and 5 bases from J; bases unmatched to any gene: 12. Here the CDR3 DNA reads TGTGCCAGCAGTCCGTCTGGGACAGGGAGAGTTTATGGCTACACCTTC. It translates to CASSPSGTGRVYGYTF.

At least ten counts were recorded for this clonotype. V and J are TRBV19 and TRBJ2-1; D is perhaps TRBD1 or TRBD2 (5 bases each). Germline V gene data show CDR1 as LNHDA and CDR2 as SQIVND (reference sequence). With 4 bases removed from V and 9 bases from J, the gap between germline ends came to 7 bases. The length of the CDR3 is 11 residues. The chain's CDR3 is CASSKGSEQFF. The CDR3 region has the DNA TGTGCCAGTAGTAAGGGGAGTGAGCAGTTCTTC.

This clonotype was detected ten times or more. This chain connects TRBV30 to TRBJ2-1, with 8 bases aligning to TRBD1. Germline CDR1 GTSNPN, CDR2 SVGIG (reference sequence). After removal of 4 bases from V and 2 bases from J, the junction contained 7 bases not matched to a gene. The CDR3 is 15 amino acids. CDR3 in DNA: TGTGCCTGGACCGGACAGGGTTGGACCTACAATGAGCAGTTCTTC. Its translation is CAWTGQGWTYNEQFF.

The chain employs TRBV4-2 and TRBJ1-4; TRBD1 might be the D (6 bases). Germline CDR1 and CDR2: LGHNA and YNFKEQ. The CDR3 extends over 14 amino acids. Trimming took 6 bases from V and 7 from J, leaving 15 bases between them. CDR3 bases: TGTGCCAGCAGGGACGGGGGGGCGGGTGAAAAACTGTTTTTT. It is translated as CASRDGGAGEKLFF.

This clonotype appeared many times. V usage is TRBV18 and J usage is TRBJ2-7, with D perhaps TRBD2 (6 bases). The CDR3 is 16 amino acids. V gave up 6 bases and J gave up 3 bases, with 21 bases separating them. Per germline, CDR1 KGHSH and CDR2 LQKENI. The CDR3 is CASSPNSVGLGYEQYF. The CDR3 region has the DNA TGTGCCAGCTCCCCTAACTCGGTGGGACTGGGCTACGAGCAGTACTTC.